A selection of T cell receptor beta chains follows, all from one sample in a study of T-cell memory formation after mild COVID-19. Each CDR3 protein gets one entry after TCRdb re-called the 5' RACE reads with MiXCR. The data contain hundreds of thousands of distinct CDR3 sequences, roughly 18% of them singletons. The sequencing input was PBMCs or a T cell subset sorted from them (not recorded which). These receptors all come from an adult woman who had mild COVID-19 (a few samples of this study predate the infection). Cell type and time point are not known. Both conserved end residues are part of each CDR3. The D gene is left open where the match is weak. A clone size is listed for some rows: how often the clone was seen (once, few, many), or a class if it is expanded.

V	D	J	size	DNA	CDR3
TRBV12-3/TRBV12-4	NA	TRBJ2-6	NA	TGTGCCAGCAGTTACCGGTCGACTGAGGCCAACGTCCTGACTTTC	CASSYRSTEANVLTF
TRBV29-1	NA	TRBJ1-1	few	TGCAGCGTTGATCGGCAGGGTGATATGGCTTTCTTT	CSVDRQGDMAFF
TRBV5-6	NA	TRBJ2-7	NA	TGTGCCAGCAGCTTGGTGGGGGCCAGCTCCTACGAGCAGTACTTC	CASSLVGASSYEQYF
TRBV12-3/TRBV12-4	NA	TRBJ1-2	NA	TGTGCCAGCAGACCGAACAGGGTAGGAGGCTACACCTTC	CASRPNRVGGYTF
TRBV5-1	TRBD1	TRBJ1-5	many	TGCGCCAGCAGCGAGGGGACAGGTGGGCAGCCCCAGCATTTT	CASSEGTGGQPQHF
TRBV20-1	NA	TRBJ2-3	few	TGCAGTGCTAGAGATTTGGGGAGCACAGATACGCAGTATTTT	CSARDLGSTDTQYF
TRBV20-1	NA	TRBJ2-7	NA	TGCAGTGCTCCTACGGGCGGGGCAGGGGTTCGCTACGAGCAGTACTTC	CSAPTGGAGVRYEQYF
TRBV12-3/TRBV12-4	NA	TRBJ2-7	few	TGTGCCAGCTCATGGCAGGTACAGACCTACGAGCAGTACTTC	CASSWQVQTYEQYF
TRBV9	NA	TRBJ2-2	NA	TGTGCCAGCAGCGTAGGGGTCGGGACGACCGGGGAGCTGTTTTTT	CASSVGVGTTGELFF
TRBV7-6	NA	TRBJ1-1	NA	TGTGCCAGCAGCTTAGAGGCAGGGAGAACTGAAGCTTTCTTT	CASSLEAGRTEAFF
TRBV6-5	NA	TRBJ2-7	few	TGTGCCAGCAGTTACCTCGCCCGGGGGCCGTACGAGCAGTACTTC	CASSYLARGPYEQYF
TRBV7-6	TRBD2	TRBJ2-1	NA	TGTGCCAGCAGCTCTAGCGGGAGAGACAATGAGCAGTTCTTC	CASSSSGRDNEQFF
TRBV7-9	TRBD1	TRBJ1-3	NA	TGTGACAGCAGCACAGGGGGCTCTGGAAACACCATATATTTT	CDSSTGGSGNTIYF
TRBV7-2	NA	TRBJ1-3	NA	TGTGCCAGCAGCTTAGCAGGGTCTGTGGGAAACACCATATATTTT	CASSLAGSVGNTIYF
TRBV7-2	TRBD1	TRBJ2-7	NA	TGTGCCAGCAGCCTGCAGGGGGCCGACCCCTACGAGCAGTACTTC	CASSLQGADPYEQYF
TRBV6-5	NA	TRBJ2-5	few	TGTGCCAGCAGTTTTGGGGGGCCCCAGTACTTC	CASSFGGPQYF
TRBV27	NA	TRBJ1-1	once	TGTGCCAGCAGTTCACCATTCAAGAACACTGAAGCTTTCTTT	CASSSPFKNTEAFF
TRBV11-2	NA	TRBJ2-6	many	TGTGCCAGCAGCTTAGCCGGGGGAAGGACTGGGGCCAACGTCCTGACTTTC	CASSLAGGRTGANVLTF
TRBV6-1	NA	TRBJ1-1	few	TGTGCCAGCAGTTATAATACAGGCCCGAACACTGAAGCTTTCTTT	CASSYNTGPNTEAFF
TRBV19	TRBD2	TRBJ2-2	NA	TGTGCCAGTAGTCCGCGTGTGATAGCGGGACATACCGGGGAGCTGTTTTTT	CASSPRVIAGHTGELFF
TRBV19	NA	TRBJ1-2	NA	TGTGCCAGTAGTATAGCCGCACAAGGCTATGGCTACACCTTC	CASSIAAQGYGYTF
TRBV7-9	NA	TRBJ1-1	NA	TGTGCCAGCAGCTTAGGAGGGACGTCCTGGGTCAGAAAGACTGAAGCTTTCTTT	CASSLGGTSWVRKTEAFF
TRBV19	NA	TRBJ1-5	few	TGTGCCAGTTCCACCGCGGGCTTTACCTCAAGGCCCCAGCATTTT	CASSTAGFTSRPQHF
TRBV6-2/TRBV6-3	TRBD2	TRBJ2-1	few	TGTGCCAGCAGTTACAAGCGGGAGCTCTACAATGAGCAGTTCTTC	CASSYKRELYNEQFF
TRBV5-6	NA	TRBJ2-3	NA	TGTGCCAGCACGCCTAGCTGGACCCGCACAGATACGCAGTATTTT	CASTPSWTRTDTQYF
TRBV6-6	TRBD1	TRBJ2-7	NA	TGTGCCAGCAGCGGACAGGCCCCAAGGGGTACCTACGAGCAGTACTTC	CASSGQAPRGTYEQYF
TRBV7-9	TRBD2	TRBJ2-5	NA	TGTGCCAGCAGCCCCCCCGGACTAGCGGGAGGGCCGGGAGAGACCCAGTACTTC	CASSPPGLAGGPGETQYF
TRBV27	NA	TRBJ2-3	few	TGTGCCAGCAGTCTAACCACGGGGGCCAATACGCAGTATTTT	CASSLTTGANTQYF
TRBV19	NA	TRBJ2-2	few	TGTGCCAGTAGTATGAAGCCCACCGGGGAGCTGTTTTTT	CASSMKPTGELFF
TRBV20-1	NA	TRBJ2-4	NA	TGCAGTGCTAGAGATAACCCCCGCCCAGGTGACATTCAGTACTTC	CSARDNPRPGDIQYF
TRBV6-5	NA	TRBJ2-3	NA	TGTGCCAGCAGCCCCGAAATATGGACTATTTCAGATACGCAGTATTTT	CASSPEIWTISDTQYF
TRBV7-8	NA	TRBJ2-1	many	TGTGCCAGCAGCTCCGGTCTTGGGGCGGGGACATACAATGAGCAGTTCTTC	CASSSGLGAGTYNEQFF
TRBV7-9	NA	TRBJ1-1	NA	TGTGCCAGCAGCCATACGACAGCGAACACTGAAGCTTTCTTT	CASSHTTANTEAFF
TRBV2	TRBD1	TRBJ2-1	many	TGTGCCAGCAGTGGACAGGGATACAATGAGCAGTTCTTC	CASSGQGYNEQFF
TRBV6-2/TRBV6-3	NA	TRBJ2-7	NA	TGTGCCAGCAGCGACAGAGAACTAGCCTCCTACGAGCAGTACTTC	CASSDRELASYEQYF
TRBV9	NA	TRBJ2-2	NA	TGTGCCAGCAGCGTATTACTGCACGGGGAGCTGTTTTTT	CASSVLLHGELFF
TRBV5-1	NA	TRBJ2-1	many	TGCGCCAGCAGCTTAGGAGCGGCGTACAATGAGCAGTTCTTC	CASSLGAAYNEQFF
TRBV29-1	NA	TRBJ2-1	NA	TGCAGCGTTGAACGGTGGGATGAGCAGTTCTTC	CSVERWDEQFF
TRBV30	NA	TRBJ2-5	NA	TGTGCCTGGAGTGGGTCAGCAGAAGAGACCCAGTACTTC	CAWSGSAEETQYF
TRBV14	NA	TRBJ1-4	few	TGTGCCAGCAGCCCCCACAGGGTAGAAGATGAAAAACTGTTTTTT	CASSPHRVEDEKLFF
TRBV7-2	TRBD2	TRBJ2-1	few	TGTGCCAGCAGCTCCTTAGCGGGAGGGCAGTTCTTC	CASSSLAGGQFF
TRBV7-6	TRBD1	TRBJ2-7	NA	TGTGCCAGCAGTCCACAGGGGGAAGACTACGAGCAGTACTTC	CASSPQGEDYEQYF
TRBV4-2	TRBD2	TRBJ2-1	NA	TGTGCCAGCAGCCAAGAGGGAGGGCCGAGGAATGAGCAGTTCTTC	CASSQEGGPRNEQFF
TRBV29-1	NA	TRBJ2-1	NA	TGCAGCGTTGTCAGTTACAATGAGCAGTTCTTC	CSVVSYNEQFF
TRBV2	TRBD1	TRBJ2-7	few	TGTGCCAGCAGGGGGACAGCACTTTACTACGAGCAGTACTTC	CASRGTALYYEQYF
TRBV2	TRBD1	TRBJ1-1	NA	TGTGCCAGGATGACAGGGTTGGGTGCTTTCTTT	CARMTGLGAFF
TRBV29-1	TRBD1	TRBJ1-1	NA	TGCAGTGCAGGGGGCGGGTACACTGAAGCTTTCTTT	CSAGGGYTEAFF